This T cell receptor beta chain is from a study of cytomegalovirus exposure and HLA in healthy donors (dated by TCRdb to 2017 to 2019). About the full investigation: In an earlier analysis of about 560 of the donors, 250 to 350 Gb of sequence data and 100 million or so unique TCR beta sequences from 180 million or so T cells were reported. In a later analysis, previously published TCR beta repertoires from more than 500 donors were re-analyzed and high-resolution HLA genotyping was added so that TCR occurrence patterns could be studied. Besides the first cohort of about 730 subjects, a separate validation cohort made up of around 120 different subjects was used. Because of strong linkage in the cohort, roughly five DR-DQ haplotypes were treated as single units for association and clustering. Of the roughly 400 genotyped donors, roughly 80% fell in the genetic ancestry cluster associated with self-reported Caucasian donors. An early release that covered some 630 HLA-typed donors contained 300 to 350 gigabases of sequencing data and about 84 million unique TCR sequences. Among 350 to 400 genotyped donors of the cohort, an average of 235,054 unique TCR beta nucleotide sequences were sequenced per donor, around a sixth of them non-productive. Alongside the repertoire data, information on donor age, sex, ethnicity and CMV serostatus was compiled. A later genetic analysis used genome-wide SNP genotypes for about 65% of the 666 donors, treating that subset as a discovery cohort. An earlier analysis of around 640 of the donors used high-throughput TCR beta sequencing to judge whether each TCR beta V gene segment behaved as functional or pseudogenic. Using immunosequencing, the study profiled T cell repertoires from roughly 650 subjects and related those repertoires to cytomegalovirus serostatus. All discovery cohort repertoires had been generated on a single sequencing platform. To predict cytomegalovirus infection status, the study combined high-throughput TCR immunosequencing, statistical association of individual TCRs with disease status, and machine learning. Typing coverage differed by locus: A, B, C, DRB1 and DQB1 were typed in roughly 620-630 donors, DQA1 in about 560, DPA1 in some 600, and DPB1 in 472. The later analysis used no new phenotypic data to find candidate immune exposures, relying instead on TCR beta sequences and their occurrence across donors. Class I and class II HLA loci were covered by the typing at four-digit resolution. The aim of the study was to test whether cataloging public T cell receptors could identify signatures of past pathogen exposure.

According to the germline V gene (reference sequence), CDR1 reads SGHNT and CDR2 reads YYREEE. Its CDR3 holds 16 amino acids, cysteine through phenylalanine. Left in the record is the CDR3 DNA by itself, 48 bases read in frame from the first base. Trimming removed 0 bases from V and 8 bases from J; the gene matches leave 11 bases unexplained. With respect to this clone: Its specific antigen is unknown. Base qualities were left out, and no much larger clone turns up one base away.

What the work shows at the level of the full study, not this receptor alone: Several of the top co-occurrence clusters appeared to be linked to parvovirus B19, influenza, CMV and Epstein-Barr virus, according to a later analysis. The only immune exposure information available for the cohort was CMV serostatus. Because counts were too low, seventeen rarely observed V segments, including chromosome 9 orphons, were left out of the earlier analysis of about 620 of the donors. The classifier was reported to diagnose cytomegalovirus status with high specificity and sensitivity in both the original cohort and the validation cohort. The presence/absence analyses assumed that sequencing depth was roughly uniform across donors, and that assumption may not be true. Because HLA typing was unavailable for some donors at each locus, only the typed subset was used in association tests. V-gene and J-gene trimming of TCR beta chains was associated with a missense DCLRE1C variant in a later genetic analysis, and the association was replicated in an independent cohort. An earlier analysis of several hundred of the donors showed that most TCR beta V segments appeared in productive rearrangements either about 87% or about 30% of the time, which broadly matched IMGT annotations. A later analysis found that most CMV-associated TCR beta chains appeared HLA-restricted, with HLA associations seemingly driven largely by CMV exposure. The sequencing pipeline was judged likely to have produced a cluster of highly shared sequence variants as a technical artifact. A further reported finding was that TCR beta sequences accurately predicted the HLA-A and HLA-B alleles for most subjects in the first cohort. The cohort was sequenced for TCR beta chains only, and without alpha or paired-chain data the features that could be detected were limited. Most TCR sequences were observed very rarely across donors, whereas some public TCRs were present in many individuals. Compared with the approximately 710-donor mean, donors in an Asian-associated ancestry cluster had fewer N-insertions in productive TCRs, according to a later genetic analysis. In vitro tests confirmed that a few of the cytomegalovirus-associated TCR beta chains recognize cytomegalovirus antigens. Some IMGT-functional V segments, including TRBV6-2 and TRBV6-3, could not be distinguished by the 87-base-pair reads and were therefore excluded. Correlated functional status among segregating V segments might reflect linkage disequilibrium, but an unknown experimental factor could not be ruled out. When HLA alleles, especially DR and DQ, strongly co-occurred, TCR associations were difficult to assign to individual alleles. In a later analysis, 16,951 TCR beta sequences were associated with specific HLA alleles at a false discovery rate of 0.05. The authors suggested that the approach could potentially be generalized to other disease states and immunological phenotypes. Compared with equally common non-associated chains, HLA-associated TCR beta chains in a later analysis were more clonally expanded and had lower generation probabilities. A later analysis found that TCR association rates varied across HLA loci, with DRB1 alleles showing the most associated TCRs and HLA-C alleles the fewest. A total of roughly 160 TCR beta chains were listed by the study as associated with cytomegalovirus.

The cohort comprised 710 or so healthy bone marrow donors. All cohort members were sampled while nominally healthy, although unrecorded immune exposures were likely present. The donor tested CMV seronegative and was one of the 352 seronegative cohort members. Every donor gave a peripheral blood sample, and the peripheral blood mononuclear cells from that sample were used for TCR beta sequencing. The Qiagen DNeasy Blood Extraction Kit was used to extract genomic DNA from the blood cell samples. Preparation of the library involved the immunoSEQ multiplex PCR assay. For the multiplex PCR, a mixture combining 60 forward primers for TCR Vbeta segments and 13 reverse primers for TCR Jbeta segments was used. The CDR3 region of rearranged TCR beta genes was amplified from genomic DNA with a multiplex PCR assay. Amplified TCR beta libraries were sequenced as 87-base-pair reads on the Illumina HiSeq System. Processing in the source paper ran as follows. A later analysis counted approximately 84 million unique TCR beta chains across the roughly 700 repertoires, and 9 million to 14 million of these chains were shared by at least two donors. A nearest-neighbor algorithm error-corrected the raw reads and collapsed the reads into unique sequences, merging closely related sequences to remove PCR and sequencing errors. V, D and J gene segments were assigned by aligning CDR3 sequences to IMGT reference sequences. For a sequence to be retained, a match of at least six nucleotides to both a V gene segment and a J gene segment was required. Rearrangements were called productive when the CDR3 lacked stop codons and stayed in frame with V and J; all others were non-productive. CDR3 was defined by IMGT convention, running from the second conserved V-encoded cysteine to the conserved J-encoded phenylalanine. The earlier analysis of 500 to 750 of the donors excluded any sequence lacking an unambiguous match to a single V gene segment. An earlier analysis of 550 to 650 of the donors classified V segments as functional when productive rearrangements were above 56.7% and as segregating when the standard deviation between donors was above 5%. To diagnose cytomegalovirus status from the catalog of TCR beta chain sequences, a statistical classification framework was built. In a later analysis, V and J genes were assigned by comparing TCR nucleotide sequences against IMGT/GENE-DB human TR gene sequences. Using the TCRdist pipeline, a later analysis assigned CDR3 sequences along with most-parsimonious VDJ recombination scenarios. In a later analysis, every TCR beta chain was defined by the combination of its CDR3 amino acid sequence and its V-gene family, and reads without a unique V-gene family were dropped. In a later analysis, some 600 highly shared, low-generation-probability nucleotide sequences were removed to address suspected cross-contamination and a sequencing artifact. For each public chain, a later analysis derived a clonal expansion index from normalized ranks of inferred template counts within each repertoire. In a later analysis, generation probabilities were computed with a VDJ recombination model fitted to out-of-frame rearrangements, and the resulting probabilities were checked against IGoR. Hypergeometric tests were used in a later analysis to score TCR-TCR, TCR-HLA and TCR-CMV co-occurrence, with a repertoire-size bias correction applied to the TCR pairs. A later analysis estimated false discovery rates by permuting HLA or CMV assignments 20 times. A later analysis grouped co-occurring TCRs with DBSCAN, adding TCRdist sequence similarity when clustering within HLA-allele-positive subsets. Co-occurrence clustering excluded repertoires with fewer than 30,000 or more than 120,000 public chains, plus five with anomalous nucleotide sharing. Drawn from immuneACCESS, this table holds only the in-frame rearrangements with V and J called that TCRdb kept. Clones are partly lost; checked studies trace under half to an unresolved V gene and leave the rest unexplained. V, J and clone size are those of that table, while D and trimming were read from the DNA. This sample holds around 210,000 clones; over 65% were observed only once. The ten largest clones represent approximately 3% of the sample.

The chain is encoded by TRBV5-4 joined to TRBJ1-3; TRBD1 fits 7 bases in the junction. The sequencing input was PBMCs. The receptor comes from a woman between 25 and 40 years old in good health and CMV-seronegative. In nucleotides, the sequence is TGTGCCAGCAGCTTGGACTTGACAGGGACTGGGGACACCATATATTTT. The resulting protein is CASSLDLTGTGDTIYF.